These 16 T cell receptor beta chains were all obtained from the same sample, sequenced in a study of control samples from healthy donors and cancer patients. The table came from immunoSEQ multiplex PCR; TCRdb's copy has only in-frame clones and leaves some out. The data contain approximately 45,000 clones, approximately 90% of them seen just once; the ten biggest clones take up 22%. The sequenced sample was PBMCs. The receptors originated from a middle-aged woman with head and neck cancer.

The genes are TRBV5-1 and TRBJ2-5; no clear D gene. Looked up from germline, CDR1 is SGHRS and CDR2 is YFSETQ. Trimming stripped 4 bases from V and 5 bases from J, with 18 bases between. This CDR3 has 15 amino acids. CDR3 coding DNA: TGCGCCAGCAGCCTCCCCCTAGGTACCGGGGAGACCCAGTACTTC. Its translation: CASSLPLGTGETQYF.

The J gene is TRBJ2-4, the V gene TRBV18; D perhaps matches TRBD1 (5 bases). V was pared by 1 base and J by 2 bases, with 9 bases between. The CDR3 has 15 residues. Germline V gene lookup returns CDR1 KGHSH and CDR2 LQKENI. This CDR3 is CASSPRTTTKNIQYF. CDR3 sequence (DNA): TGTGCCAGCTCACCACGGACAACGACCAAAAACATTCAGTACTTC. The full variable domain, with the rest looked up from reference TRBV18 and TRBJ2-4, is NAGVMQNPRHLVRRRGQEARLRCSPMKGHSHVYWYRQLPEEGLKFMVYLQKENIIDESGMPKERFSAEFPKEGPSILRIQQVVRGDSAAYFCASSPRTTTKNIQYFGAGTRLSVL.

This chain connects TRBV30 to TRBJ1-2, with D possibly TRBD1 on 5 matching bases. Germline lookup yields CDR1 GTSNPN and CDR2 SVGIG (reference sequence). Trimming shortened V by 3 bases and J by 0 bases, and 11 bases separated the two germline ends. The CDR3 length is 14 residues. The CDR3, as DNA: TGTGCCTGGAGAGACAGAACCTCTAACTATGGCTACACCTTC. It specifies CAWRDRTSNYGYTF. Variable domain in full (rest from reference TRBV30 and TRBJ1-2): SQTIHQWPATLVQPVGSPLSLECTVEGTSNPNLYWYRQAAGRGLQLLFYSVGIGQISSEVPQNLSASRPQDRQFILSSKKLLLSDSGFYLCAWRDRTSNYGYTFGSGTRLTVV.

V and J are TRBV5-1 and TRBJ1-6, with D possibly matching TRBD1 (6 bases). This CDR3 has 15 amino acids. From germline, CDR1 is SGHRS and CDR2 YFSETQ. The germline V and J ends were trimmed by 0 bases and 9 bases, with 13 bases remaining between them. In DNA form, the CDR3 reads TGCGCCAGCAGCTTGGTTCAGGGGAGAGGTTCACCCCTCCACTTT. This sequence encodes CASSLVQGRGSPLHF.

This chain uses TRBV5-4 with TRBJ2-7, with no clear D. The CDR3 is 12 residues long. Germline CDR1 SGHNT, CDR2 YYREEE (reference sequence). The V gene lost 4 bases and the J gene lost 0 bases, with 5 bases spanning the gap. The CDR3 reads CASSVNSYEQYF. The CDR3 DNA sequence: TGTGCCAGCAGCGTAAACTCCTACGAGCAGTACTTC.

The V call is TRBV28, the J call TRBJ2-1; 9 nucleotides align to TRBD2. Germline values: CDR1 MDHEN, CDR2 SYDVKM. The junction had 10 bases not matched to a gene; V was cut back by 8 bases and J by 2 bases. This CDR3 spans 16 amino acids. The CDR3 reads CASVQTSGNAYNEQFF. The CDR3 nucleotides are TGTGCCAGCGTCCAGACTAGCGGTAACGCCTACAATGAGCAGTTCTTC.

The chain carries TRBV11-3 and TRBJ1-2; D is unresolved. The germline V gene has CDR1 SGHNT and CDR2 YENEEA. Trimming took 10 bases from V and 5 from J, leaving 14 bases between them. This CDR3 has 12 amino acids. This CDR3 is CAIIGREYGYTF. CDR3 in DNA: TGTGCCATCATAGGGAGGGAGTATGGCTACACCTTC.

The DNA for the CDR3 is TGTGCCAGCAGTCCGGGACAGCTTGTTTCGGCCCTCCACTTT. Protein product: CASSPGQLVSALHF. The chain is built from TRBV6-5 and TRBJ1-6, with TRBD1 matching over 7 bases. J lost 14 bases, V lost 5 bases, and 12 bases had no gene match. Germline V gene data show CDR1 as MNHEY and CDR2 as SVGAGI. This CDR3 has 14 residues.

In this sample, this clone turned up once. The rearrangement uses TRBV30 and TRBJ1-3, with a weak D call TRBD1 (6 bases). Germline CDR1 and CDR2: GTSNPN and SVGIG (reference sequence). The V end lost 7 bases, the J end lost 4 bases, and 14 bases lay between the germline ends. The CDR3 covers 13 residues. CDR3 coding DNA: TGTGCCTTCCTTATGGGGGCGGGAAACACCATATATTTT. It is translated as CAFLMGAGNTIYF. The whole variable domain, filled in from reference TRBV30 and TRBJ1-3, reads SQTIHQWPATLVQPVGSPLSLECTVEGTSNPNLYWYRQAAGRGLQLLFYSVGIGQISSEVPQNLSASRPQDRQFILSSKKLLLSDSGFYLCAFLMGAGNTIYFGEGSWLTVV.

The chain has TRBV5-1 and TRBJ1-1; the D is unclear. The V gene's germline CDR1 is SGHRS and CDR2 YFSETQ. Trimming pared 0 bases from V and 5 bases from J, leaving 11 bases between. The CDR3 runs to 14 residues. The CDR3 loop reads CASSLAVGNTEAFF. CDR3 coding DNA: TGCGCCAGCAGCTTGGCCGTAGGAAATACTGAAGCTTTCTTT. Full variable domain (outside the CDR3, taken from reference TRBV5-1 and TRBJ1-1): KAGVTQTPRYLIKTRGQQVTLSCSPISGHRSVSWYQQTPGQGLQFLFEYFSETQRNKGNFPGRFSGRQFSNSRSEMNVSTLELGDSALYLCASSLAVGNTEAFFGQGTRLTVV.

The rearrangement links TRBV4-1 to TRBJ1-5; no clear D gene. Germline CDR1 is MGHRA and CDR2 is YSYEKL. CDR3 length equals 15 residues. The V gene lost 0 bases and the J gene lost 5 bases, with 11 bases spanning the gap. The CDR3 spells CASSQDKEFYQPQHF. CDR3 nucleotide sequence: TGCGCCAGCAGCCAAGATAAGGAGTTCTATCAGCCCCAGCATTTT.

The CDR3 spells CAWSLPGSSNQPQHF. In DNA form, the CDR3 reads TGTGCCTGGAGTCTCCCAGGGAGTAGCAATCAGCCCCAGCATTTT. The chain couples TRBV30 to TRBJ1-5; tentatively, D is TRBD1 (5 bases). The CDR3 is made up of 15 amino acids. Germline CDR1 and CDR2: GTSNPN and SVGIG (reference sequence). Trimming pared 2 bases from V and 0 bases from J, leaving 11 bases between.

This chain uses TRBV28 with TRBJ1-6; D is undetermined. The germline gives CDR1 MDHEN, CDR2 SYDVKM. Trimming left V 5 bases short and J 5 bases short, with 7 bases between. The CDR3 is 13 residues long. CDR3 bases: TGTGCCAGCAGTCCCGCCCATAATTCACCCCTCCACTTT. This sequence encodes CASSPAHNSPLHF. The full variable domain, with the rest looked up from reference TRBV28 and TRBJ1-6, is DVKVTQSSRYLVKRTGEKVFLECVQDMDHENMFWYRQDPGLGLRLIYFSYDVKMKEKGDIPEGYSVSREKKERFSLILESASTNQTSMYLCASSPAHNSPLHFGNGTRLTVT.

The rearrangement links TRBV5-4 to TRBJ2-5; a weak D match, TRBD1 (6 bases). Germline V gene lookup returns CDR1 SGHNT and CDR2 YYREEE (reference sequence). The CDR3 runs 16 residues. Deletions cut 1 base from V and 1 base from J, with 14 bases between. In DNA form, the CDR3 reads TGTGCCAGCAGCTTGTACCTGACAGGCTCCCAAGAGACCCAGTACTTC. Residues: CASSLYLTGSQETQYF.

This clone was counted a single time. This chain joins TRBV19 and TRBJ2-4, with D tentatively TRBD2 (6 bases). The CDR3 consists of 15 residues. The V and J ends lost 1 base and 1 base respectively, with 8 bases between them. Looked up from germline, CDR1 is LNHDA and CDR2 is SQIVND (reference sequence). CDR3 residues: CASSIGGGAKNIQYF. The CDR3 nucleotides read TGTGCCAGTAGTATAGGTGGAGGGGCCAAAAACATTCAGTACTTC.

CDR3 sequence (DNA): TGCGCCAGCAGCTTGAGTGTATCAGATACGCAGTATTTT. Translating it yields CASSLSVSDTQYF. This chain uses TRBV5-1 with TRBJ2-3; no clear D gene. CDR1 SGHRS and CDR2 YFSETQ come from the germline V gene. The V end lost 1 base, the J end lost 4 bases, and 7 bases lay between the germline ends. CDR3 length: 13 residues.